The next 17 T cell receptor beta chains were all read from a single sample in a study of blood T cell repertoires in COVID-19. Generated by immunoSEQ multiplex PCR, the TCRdb table keeps only in-frame clones and is missing some. The table has 250,000 or so clones, around 81% seen once; the top ten hold around 3.6%. Sequencing used PBMCs or T cells enriched from blood (not recorded which). The origin of the receptors is a man between 50 and 59 years old who had recovered from COVID-19.

The chain combines TRBV5-1 with TRBJ2-2; 9 bases match TRBD1. Germline loops: CDR1 SGHRS, CDR2 YFSETQ. After removal of 4 bases from V and 6 bases from J, the junction contained 7 bases not matched to a gene. CDR3 length: 15 residues. The CDR3 is CASSPSGTGSGELFF. CDR3 in DNA: TGCGCCAGCAGCCCGTCCGGGACAGGGTCCGGGGAGCTGTTTTTT.

The chain employs TRBV9 and TRBJ1-1; D may be TRBD1 (6 bases). CDR1 and CDR2 (germline): SGDLS, YYNGEE. The CDR3 consists of 14 residues. V dropped 4 bases and J dropped 0 bases, with 10 bases sitting between them. CDR3 sequence: CASSPDSLNTEAFF. CDR3 coding DNA: TGTGCCAGCAGCCCGGACAGTCTGAACACTGAAGCTTTCTTT.

The V call is TRBV9, the J call TRBJ2-1; a possible D gene is TRBD2 (6 bases). CDR1 is SGDLS, CDR2 YYNGEE, per germline. Trimming stripped 4 bases from V and 7 bases from J, with 12 bases between. The CDR3 has 13 residues. In nucleotides, the CDR3 is TGTGCCAGCAGCCCCCGGGAGTGGAATGAGCAGTTCTTC. Protein: CASSPREWNEQFF.

J is TRBJ2-2 and V is TRBV5-1, with 7 bases lining up with TRBD1. V lost 4 bases and J lost 4; bases outside the gene matches: 7. The CDR3 runs to 15 residues. Germline V lookup: CDR1 SGHRS, CDR2 YFSETQ. The CDR3 region is CASSPRQGGTGELFF. The CDR3, as DNA: TGCGCCAGCAGCCCACGACAGGGCGGCACCGGGGAGCTGTTTTTT.

This sequence joins TRBV12-5 and TRBJ1-4; D call uncertain. The germline V gene encodes CDR1 LGHNT and CDR2 FRNRAP. Trimming cost V 4 bases and J 8 bases, with 11 bases left between them. This CDR3 contains 13 residues. The CDR3 DNA reads TGTGCTAGTGGTTCGGGGTCGACGGAAAAACTGTTTTTT. This sequence encodes CASGSGSTEKLFF.

This chain uses TRBV29-1 with TRBJ2-2; the D gene is possibly TRBD1 (5 bases). The V end lost 4 bases, the J end lost 5 bases, and 11 bases lay between the germline ends. The CDR3 is 13 residues long. The germline CDR1 and CDR2 sequences are SQVTM and ANQGSEA. The CDR3 region has the DNA TGCAGCGTTGGCCAGGGTAGGACCGGGGAGCTGTTTTTT. It specifies CSVGQGRTGELFF.

This clone was picked up one time. CDR3 sequence reads: CASSLGGTGVRGMNTEAFF. The CDR3 DNA sequence: TGTGCCAGCAGCTTAGGTGGGACAGGGGTGAGGGGAATGAACACTGAAGCTTTCTTT. The chain uses TRBV7-8 and TRBJ1-1, with 10 bases fitting TRBD1. This CDR3 has 19 amino acids. The germline V gene has CDR1 SGHVS and CDR2 FQNEAQ. V lost 1 base and J lost 0; bases outside the gene matches: 11. The full variable domain, in which reference TRBV7-8 and TRBJ1-1 provide the parts outside the CDR3, is GAGVSQSPRYKVAKRGQDVALRCDPISGHVSLFWYQQALGQGPEFLTYFQNEAQLDKSGLPSDRFFAERPEGSVSTLKIQRTQQEDSAVYLCASSLGGTGVRGMNTEAFFGQGTRLTVV.

The chain couples TRBV2 to TRBJ2-1, with 7 bases aligning to TRBD2. Germline loops: CDR1 SNHLY, CDR2 FYNNEI. The CDR3 has 16 residues. J was trimmed by 1 base and V by 2 bases; bases with no gene match: 5. CDR3 bases: TGTGCCAGCAGTGAACTTCGGGGGGTTTCCTACAATGAGCAGTTCTTC. Its translation: CASSELRGVSYNEQFF.

This clone was recorded at least ten times. The chain couples TRBV18 to TRBJ2-1, with TRBD1 matching over 10 bases. The germline V gene has CDR1 KGHSH and CDR2 LQKENI. This CDR3 contains 15 residues. The V segment lost 3 bases and the J segment 9 bases; nucleotides outside the gene matches: 8. The CDR3 region has the DNA TGTGCCAGCTCACCCGGGACAGGGGTACCCGGTGAGCAGTTCTTC. This gives the protein CASSPGTGVPGEQFF.

In this sample, this clone turned up a few times. This chain connects TRBV18 to TRBJ2-5; D is ambiguous. Trimming shortened V by 3 bases and J by 2 bases, and 4 bases separated the two germline ends. There are 12 residues in the CDR3. Germline loops: CDR1 KGHSH, CDR2 LQKENI. CDR3: CASSPRQETQYF. Here the CDR3 DNA reads TGTGCCAGCTCACCCCGGCAAGAGACCCAGTACTTC.

This clone was counted once. The chain links TRBV15 to TRBJ1-3, with D unresolved. This CDR3 contains 16 residues. V gave up 1 base and J gave up 0 bases, with 10 bases separating them. Per the germline V gene, CDR1 is LNHNV and CDR2 is YYDKDF (reference sequence). CDR3 nucleotide sequence: TGTGCCACCAGCAGAGTAGTCGGGTCCTCTGGAAACACCATATATTTT. This gives the protein CATSRVVGSSGNTIYF.

This clone showed up just once. The chain uses TRBV6-5 and TRBJ1-2, with a tentative D call TRBD1 (6 bases). V was cut by 0 bases and J by 8 bases, with 7 bases left in between. CDR1 is MNHEY, CDR2 SVGAGI, per germline. This CDR3 has 12 amino acids. DNA for the CDR3: TGTGCCAGCAGTTACTCGGGGGCAGGCTACACCTTC. This codes for CASSYSGAGYTF.

The rearrangement joins TRBV5-1 to TRBJ1-1; no clear D. Trimming left V 5 bases short and J 0 bases short, with 11 bases between. Per the germline V gene, CDR1 is SGHRS and CDR2 is YFSETQ. The CDR3 has 14 residues. The CDR3 is CASRYGEMNTEAFF. CDR3 coding DNA: TGCGCCAGCAGGTACGGAGAAATGAACACTGAAGCTTTCTTT. Filled out from reference TRBV5-1 and TRBJ1-1, the complete variable domain reads KAGVTQTPRYLIKTRGQQVTLSCSPISGHRSVSWYQQTPGQGLQFLFEYFSETQRNKGNFPGRFSGRQFSNSRSEMNVSTLELGDSALYLCASRYGEMNTEAFFGQGTRLTVV.

The rearrangement links TRBV28 to TRBJ2-7, with TRBD1 matching 10 bases. V was pared by 2 bases and J by 1 base, with 11 bases of the junction left unmatched. The germline CDR1 and CDR2 sequences are MDHEN and SYDVKM. The CDR3 sequence is 18 residues long. This chain's CDR3 is CASSLPTATGQGSYEQYF. The CDR3 DNA follows: TGTGCCAGCAGTTTACCCACTGCCACGGGACAGGGGTCCTACGAGCAGTACTTC.

J is TRBJ2-1 and V is TRBV7-9; D unclear. V lost 2 bases and J 8 bases, leaving 4 bases between the germline ends. This CDR3 contains 11 residues. The germline V gene has CDR1 SEHNR and CDR2 FQNEAQ (reference sequence). In nucleotides, the CDR3 is TGTGCCAGCAGCTTATTCGATGAGCAGTTCTTC. Encoded protein: CASSLFDEQFF. The whole variable domain, filled in from reference TRBV7-9 and TRBJ2-1, reads DTGVSQNPRHKITKRGQNVTFRCDPISEHNRLYWYRQTLGQGPEFLTYFQNEAQLEKSRLLSDRFSAERPKGSFSTLEIQRTEQGDSAMYLCASSLFDEQFFGPGTRLTVL.

The rearrangement joins TRBV3-1 (or the pseudogene TRBV3-2) to TRBJ2-2, with TRBD1 matching over 8 bases. The CDR3 consists of 15 residues. CDR1 and CDR2 from the germline V gene are LGHDT and YNNKEL (reference sequence). Unmatched junction bases numbered 7, after V lost 5 bases and J lost 5 bases. DNA of the CDR3: TGTGCCAGCAGCTTCGGACAGGGAGGTACCGGGGAGCTGTTTTTT. It encodes CASSFGQGGTGELFF.

This chain connects TRBV5-4 to TRBJ1-2, with 10 bases aligning to TRBD1. J was trimmed by 7 bases and V by 6 bases; bases with no gene match: 6. From germline, CDR1 is SGHNT and CDR2 YYREEE (reference sequence). The length of the CDR3 is 13 residues. The chain's CDR3 is CASTLTGGSGYTF. The CDR3 nucleotides read TGTGCCAGCACCCTGACAGGGGGCTCTGGCTACACCTTC.